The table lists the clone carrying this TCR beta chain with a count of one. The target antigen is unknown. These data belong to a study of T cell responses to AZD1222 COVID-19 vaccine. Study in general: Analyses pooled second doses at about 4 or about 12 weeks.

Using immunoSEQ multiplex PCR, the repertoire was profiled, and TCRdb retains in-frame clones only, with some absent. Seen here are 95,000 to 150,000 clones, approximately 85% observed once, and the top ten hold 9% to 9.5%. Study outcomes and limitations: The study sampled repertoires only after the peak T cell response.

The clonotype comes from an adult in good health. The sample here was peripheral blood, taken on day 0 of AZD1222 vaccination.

DNA of the CDR3: TGTGCCTGGAGTGGACTAGCGGAATACGAGCAGTACTTC. Protein sequence: CAWSGLAEYEQYF. The chain employs TRBV30 and TRBJ2-7; TRBD2 matches at 9 bases. Germline V gives CDR1 GTSNPN, CDR2 SVGIG (reference sequence). The CDR3 spans 13 residues. The junction had 2 bases not matched to a gene; V was cut back by 1 base and J by 4 bases.